The rows below give T cell receptor beta chains drawn from one sample of a study of blood T cell repertoires in COVID-19. Repertoires were generated with immunoSEQ multiplex PCR, while TCRdb's copy carries only in-frame clones and drops some. This table has some 140,000 clones, around 85% appearing once. Material: peripheral blood. The receptor source for this set is a woman aged 80 or over with acute or convalescent COVID-19. Each CDR3 is given with its conserved first and last residue. D genes are given only for firm matches. A clone size is listed for some rows: how often the clone was seen (once, few, many), or a class if it is expanded.

>few|TRBV3-1/TRBV3-2|-
CASSPNRNTEAFF
>-|TRBV7-2|-
CASSLGAQEQETQYF
>-|TRBV11-2|-
CASSSNPPGQWRMDEQFF
>-|TRBV10-2|TRBD1
CASGWDRGDNSPLHF
>-|TRBV7-9|-
CASSLDGRLQETQYF
>once|TRBV7-9|TRBD2
CASSFPGLAGGELFF
>once|TRBV14|-
CASSQVKALRYNEQFF
>-|TRBV5-1|TRBD1
CASSLAGRGRNEQYF
>-|TRBV19|-
CASSMPGRIYEQYF
>-|TRBV5-1|TRBD1
CASSRDRANSPLHF
>-|TRBV13|TRBD1
CASSLGGQGAYGYTF
>-|TRBV18|-
CASSLRDTENIQYF
>-|TRBV18|TRBD1
CASSLGQGYEQYF
>-|TRBV6-1|TRBD1
CASSETKTGAGGETQYF
>-|TRBV7-2|-
CASSLLGSGENSPLHF
>-|TRBV29-1|TRBD1
CSVEDPGQGYGYTF
>-|TRBV7-2|TRBD1
CASSFIGGPYEQYF
>-|TRBV7-2|TRBD2
CASSLGDAGGPADEQFF
>-|TRBV29-1|-
CSVKGGDAYGYTF
>few|TRBV7-2|TRBD1
CASSWGTESLGGYTF
>-|TRBV4-1|-
CASSSRGGEQYF
>-|TRBV11-3|TRBD1
CASSRTGDTGNTIYF
>-|TRBV7-2|-
CASSLDQGQYQPQHF
>-|TRBV7-2|TRBD2
CASRLAGGNYEQYF
>-|TRBV19|TRBD1
CASSPDRGVHEQYF
>-|TRBV13|TRBD2
CASSLGGTSHREQYF
>-|TRBV4-3|-
CASSQDLWGPETQYF
>-|TRBV29-1|TRBD1
CSVEGRGPDYGYTF